The 3 T cell receptor beta chains below were found in one sample sequenced in a study of shared clonotypes between healthy human individuals. Positively selected for CCR7, the CD45RO-negative cells used as naive CD8 cells excluded terminally differentiated effector memory CD45RA+ cells. This table comes from immunoSEQ multiplex PCR, and its TCRdb copy is limited to in-frame clones, with some not included. Found here are about 2 million clones, around 96% of them singletons; the top ten hold around 1.1%. The specimen sequenced was naive CD8+ T cells sorted from blood. These receptors all stem from a man aged 18 to 35 in good health.

Here the CDR3 DNA reads TGCGCCAGCAGCCAAGAATCGGGGCCCGCGGCACAGGATGGTGAGCAGTTCTTC. Amino acid sequence: CASSQESGPAAQDGEQFF. The chain uses TRBV4-3 and TRBJ2-1; possibly TRBD1 or TRBD2 for D (5 bases each). CDR1 LGHNA and CDR2 YSLEER come from the germline V gene. The CDR3 spans 18 residues. The germline V and J ends were trimmed by 0 bases and 9 bases, with 24 bases remaining between them.

The V gene is TRBV7-6, the J gene TRBJ2-1, with D perhaps matching TRBD2 (6 bases). This CDR3 region has 15 residues. Germline CDR1 reads SGHVS; CDR2 reads FNYEAQ. Between the trimmed V and J ends, which lost 1 base and 6 bases, there was a span of 13 bases. The CDR3 coding sequence is TGTGCCAGCAGCTTAGAGTGGCTAGCGCCCAATGAGCAGTTCTTC. This sequence encodes CASSLEWLAPNEQFF.

This chain uses TRBV27 with TRBJ2-7; the match to TRBD2 covers 7 bases. The CDR3 has 17 residues. Trimming took 2 bases from V and 6 from J; bases not matched to a gene: 16. Looked up from germline, CDR1 is MNHEY and CDR2 is SMNVEV (reference sequence). The CDR3 DNA reads as TGTGCCAGCAGTTTACTCACAGCGGGGCTCTACCTACGCGAGCAGTACTTC. It translates to CASSLLTAGLYLREQYF.